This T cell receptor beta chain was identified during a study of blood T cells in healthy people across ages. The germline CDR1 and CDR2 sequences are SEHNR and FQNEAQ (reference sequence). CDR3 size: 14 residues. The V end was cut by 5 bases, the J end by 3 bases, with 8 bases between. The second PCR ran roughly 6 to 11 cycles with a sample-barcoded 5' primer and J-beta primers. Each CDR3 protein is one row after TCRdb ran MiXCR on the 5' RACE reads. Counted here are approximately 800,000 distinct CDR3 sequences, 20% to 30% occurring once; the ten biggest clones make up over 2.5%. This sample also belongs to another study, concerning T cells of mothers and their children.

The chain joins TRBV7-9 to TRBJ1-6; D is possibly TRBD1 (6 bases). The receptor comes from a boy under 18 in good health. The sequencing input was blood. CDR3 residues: CASSPTGYNSPLHF. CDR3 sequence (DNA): TGTGCCAGCAGCCCGACAGGCTATAATTCACCCCTCCACTTT.